The rows below give T cell receptor beta chains drawn from one sample of a study of blood T cell repertoires in COVID-19. Assay: immunoSEQ multiplex PCR; the TCRdb copy retains only in-frame clones and omits some. In the table there are 150,000 to 200,000 clones, approximately 86% of which are singletons. Input material: peripheral blood. These receptors all come from a man aged 18 to 35 with acute or convalescent COVID-19. CDR3s include the opening cysteine and the closing phenylalanine or tryptophan. The order of the fields is clone size, V gene, D gene, J gene, CDR3 DNA, CDR3 protein. A D gene is named only where the DNA matches it firmly. Not all rows give a size; the values are once, few, many and, for expanded clones, a class.

>-|TRBV7-9|-|TRBJ1-4
TGTGCCAGCAGCTTAGCGGCGGGGGCGAATGAAAAACTGTTTTTT
CASSLAAGANEKLFF
>-|TRBV19|TRBD1|TRBJ1-1
TGTGCCAGTAGTATGGACAGGGGGGACACTGAAGCTTTCTTT
CASSMDRGDTEAFF
>-|TRBV2|TRBD1|TRBJ1-4
TGTGCCAGCAGTGGGCGACAGGGGACTAATGAAAAACTGTTTTTT
CASSGRQGTNEKLFF
>-|TRBV3-1/TRBV3-2|-|TRBJ2-5
TGTGCCAGCAGCCAAGAAAGTGGGGGCCTTCTGGACCAAGAGACCCAGTACTTC
CASSQESGGLLDQETQYF
>-|TRBV18|-|TRBJ2-4
TGTGCCAGCTCACCACAGGGGATGGGGGCCAAAAACATTCAGTACTTC
CASSPQGMGAKNIQYF
>-|TRBV5-8|-|TRBJ1-2
TGTGCCAGCAGAGTCACAGGGAGTAGCTATGGCTACACCTTC
CASRVTGSSYGYTF
>-|TRBV30|-|TRBJ1-1
TGTGCCTGGAGTCTACAGATATACACTGAAGCTTTCTTT
CAWSLQIYTEAFF
>-|TRBV6-5|-|TRBJ1-5
TGTGCCAGCAGTTACATGGCGGGGCGTCAGCCCCAGCATTTT
CASSYMAGRQPQHF
>-|TRBV7-6|-|TRBJ2-6
TGTGCCAGCAGCACGGGACTGGCTGGGGCCAACGTCCTGACTTTC
CASSTGLAGANVLTF
>-|TRBV7-9|TRBD1|TRBJ1-2
TGTGCCAGCAGCCAGGGACAGGGGGCTGTAAACTATGGCTACACCTTC
CASSQGQGAVNYGYTF
>-|TRBV11-2|TRBD1|TRBJ1-5
TGTGCCAGCAGCCTACGGGACAGATATAGCAATCAGCCCCAGCATTTT
CASSLRDRYSNQPQHF
>-|TRBV7-2|-|TRBJ2-3
TGTGCCAGCAGCCACTTCGCACAGGGGGGGACAGATACGCAGTATTTT
CASSHFAQGGTDTQYF
>-|TRBV30|TRBD1|TRBJ1-2
TGTGCCTGGAGTAACGGACAGGGATGGGGCTACACCTTC
CAWSNGQGWGYTF
>-|TRBV10-3|-|TRBJ1-1
TGTGCCATCAGTGAGTCGGGAAAGGGGAAGATGAACACTGAAGCTTTCTTT
CAISESGKGKMNTEAFF
>-|TRBV4-2|TRBD2|TRBJ2-1
TGTGCCAGCAGCCTACAGGGACTAGCGGGGGGGTTAAATGAGCAGTTCTTC
CASSLQGLAGGLNEQFF
>few|TRBV6-5|-|TRBJ2-5
TGTGCCAGCAGTTACGGTTCAGTCTCCCAAGAGACCCAGTACTTC
CASSYGSVSQETQYF
>once|TRBV5-1|-|TRBJ2-1
TGCGCCAGCAGCTTTCACGGGGTGGTCGATGAGCAGTTCTTC
CASSFHGVVDEQFF
>once|TRBV18|TRBD2|TRBJ2-1
TGTGCCAGCTCACCAGTCTCCGGTAGCGGGGCTAACAATGAGCAGTTCTTC
CASSPVSGSGANNEQFF
>-|TRBV19|TRBD2|TRBJ2-1
TGTGCCAGTACCCCCCTAGCGGGGGGCTACAATGAGCAGTTCTTC
CASTPLAGGYNEQFF
>-|TRBV3-1/TRBV3-2|TRBD2|TRBJ2-7
TGTGCCAGCAGCCCCGGACTAGCGGGGCAGTTGAGCGAGCAGTACTTC
CASSPGLAGQLSEQYF
>-|TRBV6-1|-|TRBJ2-2
TGTGCCAGCAGTGGAAAGGGGGGGCTGGTCGCCGGGGAGCTGTTTTTT
CASSGKGGLVAGELFF
>-|TRBV6-1|-|TRBJ1-4
TGTGCCAGCAGTGAAGTACGGACAGTTAATGAAAAACTGTTTTTT
CASSEVRTVNEKLFF
>-|TRBV5-1|TRBD1|TRBJ1-2
TGCGCCAGCAGAGAAGCCGGGACAGGGAACAATGGCTACACCTTC
CASREAGTGNNGYTF
>-|TRBV29-1|TRBD1|TRBJ1-4
TGCAGCGTTGCTGCGGGACAGGGACCTAATGAAAAACTGTTTTTT
CSVAAGQGPNEKLFF
>-|TRBV5-1|TRBD1|TRBJ1-1
TGCGCCAGCAGTTCTGAAAGACAGGGGGGGAACACTGAAGCTTTCTTT
CASSSERQGGNTEAFF
>-|TRBV5-8|TRBD2|TRBJ2-6
TGTGCCAGCAGCCCATATAGCGGGGCGCCTGGGGCCAACGTCCTGACTTTC
CASSPYSGAPGANVLTF
>once|TRBV7-2|-|TRBJ1-3
TGTGCCAGCAGCCCCCTGGGAGGTGACTCTGGAAACACCATATATTTT
CASSPLGGDSGNTIYF
>-|TRBV7-2|TRBD2|TRBJ2-1
TGTGCCAGCAGCCCCGTGCGGGGGGATGAGCAGTTCTTC
CASSPVRGDEQFF
>-|TRBV30|TRBD1|TRBJ1-5
TGTGCCTGGAGCTTTACAGGGGATAGCAATCAGCCCCAGCATTTT
CAWSFTGDSNQPQHF
>-|TRBV6-1|-|TRBJ1-2
TGTGCCAGCAGTGAATGGCATCACAGGGAGGGTGGCTACACCTTC
CASSEWHHREGGYTF
>few|TRBV2|-|TRBJ1-2
TGTGCCAGCAGTGATACAGACAACTATGGCTACACCTTC
CASSDTDNYGYTF
>-|TRBV7-8|-|TRBJ1-1
TGTGCCAGCAGCTTAGCGGGGGCCACTGAAGCTTTCTTT
CASSLAGATEAFF
>-|TRBV12-3/TRBV12-4|-|TRBJ2-3
TGTGCCAGCAGGGAGGAGAGCGAGGATACGCAGTATTTT
CASREESEDTQYF
>-|TRBV7-9|TRBD2|TRBJ2-1
TGTGCCAGCAGCTCGAGCGGACTAGACTACAATGAGCAGTTCTTC
CASSSSGLDYNEQFF
>-|TRBV6-5|-|TRBJ1-4
TGTGCCAGCAGTTACGGGGGGGGCGCCGAAAAACTGTTTTTT
CASSYGGGAEKLFF
>-|TRBV18|TRBD2|TRBJ2-3
TGTGCCAGCTCAACCCGGACTAGACCGGGAAGGGATACGCAGTATTTT
CASSTRTRPGRDTQYF
>once|TRBV10-3|-|TRBJ1-5
TGTGCCATCAGTGAGAGGGCCAGGGGCAATCAGCCCCAGCATTTT
CAISERARGNQPQHF
>-|TRBV7-2|-|TRBJ2-2
TGTGCCAGCAGCCCAACACCGAACACCGGGGAGCTGTTTTTT
CASSPTPNTGELFF
>-|TRBV5-6|-|TRBJ2-5
TGTGCCAGCAGCTTGGCCGGCAGGGGGGTACAAGAGACCCAGTACTTC
CASSLAGRGVQETQYF
>-|TRBV20-1|TRBD2|TRBJ2-5
TGCAGTGCTAGTCTAGCGGTGGAGACCCAGTACTTC
CSASLAVETQYF
>once|TRBV19|-|TRBJ1-2
TGTGCCAGTAGGCAGGCTAATGGCTACACCTTC
CASRQANGYTF
>-|TRBV5-4|TRBD1|TRBJ2-6
TGTGCCAGCAGCTTGGGGACAGGGTCGGGGGCCAACGTCCTGACTTTC
CASSLGTGSGANVLTF
>few|TRBV7-6|TRBD1|TRBJ2-1
TGTGCCAGCAGCTATATTCCTCTCGCGACAGGGAATGAGCAGTTCTTC
CASSYIPLATGNEQFF
>-|TRBV6-5|TRBD1|TRBJ1-6
TGTGCCAGCAGTTATACAGGGGAGAATTCACCCCTCCACTTT
CASSYTGENSPLHF